This T cell receptor beta chain was sequenced for a study of PD-1 blockade in classical Hodgkin lymphoma. Regarding time point: cycle 4 day 1 (C4D1), after less than 7 weeks of nivolumab. Brentuximab vedotin exposure varied among the patients, all of whom had relapsed after autologous stem cell transplantation. The protocol was immunoSEQ multiplex PCR, while the TCRdb copy is restricted to in-frame clones and leaves out a portion. The sample has tens of thousands of clones; over 85% are singletons. The sequenced sample was peripheral blood mononuclear cells (PBMCs), obtained before the fourth cycle of nivolumab. The receptor's source is a human donor with classical Hodgkin lymphoma.

The CDR3 loop reads CASSYFPGLANEQFF. The CDR3 nucleotides read TGTGCCAGCAGTTACTTCCCCGGACTAGCCAATGAGCAGTTCTTC. This chain uses TRBV6-5 with TRBJ2-1; 8 bases map to TRBD2. Unmatched junction bases numbered 5, after V lost 1 base and J lost 6 bases. Germline values: CDR1 MNHEY, CDR2 SVGAGI. This CDR3 is built from 15 residues.